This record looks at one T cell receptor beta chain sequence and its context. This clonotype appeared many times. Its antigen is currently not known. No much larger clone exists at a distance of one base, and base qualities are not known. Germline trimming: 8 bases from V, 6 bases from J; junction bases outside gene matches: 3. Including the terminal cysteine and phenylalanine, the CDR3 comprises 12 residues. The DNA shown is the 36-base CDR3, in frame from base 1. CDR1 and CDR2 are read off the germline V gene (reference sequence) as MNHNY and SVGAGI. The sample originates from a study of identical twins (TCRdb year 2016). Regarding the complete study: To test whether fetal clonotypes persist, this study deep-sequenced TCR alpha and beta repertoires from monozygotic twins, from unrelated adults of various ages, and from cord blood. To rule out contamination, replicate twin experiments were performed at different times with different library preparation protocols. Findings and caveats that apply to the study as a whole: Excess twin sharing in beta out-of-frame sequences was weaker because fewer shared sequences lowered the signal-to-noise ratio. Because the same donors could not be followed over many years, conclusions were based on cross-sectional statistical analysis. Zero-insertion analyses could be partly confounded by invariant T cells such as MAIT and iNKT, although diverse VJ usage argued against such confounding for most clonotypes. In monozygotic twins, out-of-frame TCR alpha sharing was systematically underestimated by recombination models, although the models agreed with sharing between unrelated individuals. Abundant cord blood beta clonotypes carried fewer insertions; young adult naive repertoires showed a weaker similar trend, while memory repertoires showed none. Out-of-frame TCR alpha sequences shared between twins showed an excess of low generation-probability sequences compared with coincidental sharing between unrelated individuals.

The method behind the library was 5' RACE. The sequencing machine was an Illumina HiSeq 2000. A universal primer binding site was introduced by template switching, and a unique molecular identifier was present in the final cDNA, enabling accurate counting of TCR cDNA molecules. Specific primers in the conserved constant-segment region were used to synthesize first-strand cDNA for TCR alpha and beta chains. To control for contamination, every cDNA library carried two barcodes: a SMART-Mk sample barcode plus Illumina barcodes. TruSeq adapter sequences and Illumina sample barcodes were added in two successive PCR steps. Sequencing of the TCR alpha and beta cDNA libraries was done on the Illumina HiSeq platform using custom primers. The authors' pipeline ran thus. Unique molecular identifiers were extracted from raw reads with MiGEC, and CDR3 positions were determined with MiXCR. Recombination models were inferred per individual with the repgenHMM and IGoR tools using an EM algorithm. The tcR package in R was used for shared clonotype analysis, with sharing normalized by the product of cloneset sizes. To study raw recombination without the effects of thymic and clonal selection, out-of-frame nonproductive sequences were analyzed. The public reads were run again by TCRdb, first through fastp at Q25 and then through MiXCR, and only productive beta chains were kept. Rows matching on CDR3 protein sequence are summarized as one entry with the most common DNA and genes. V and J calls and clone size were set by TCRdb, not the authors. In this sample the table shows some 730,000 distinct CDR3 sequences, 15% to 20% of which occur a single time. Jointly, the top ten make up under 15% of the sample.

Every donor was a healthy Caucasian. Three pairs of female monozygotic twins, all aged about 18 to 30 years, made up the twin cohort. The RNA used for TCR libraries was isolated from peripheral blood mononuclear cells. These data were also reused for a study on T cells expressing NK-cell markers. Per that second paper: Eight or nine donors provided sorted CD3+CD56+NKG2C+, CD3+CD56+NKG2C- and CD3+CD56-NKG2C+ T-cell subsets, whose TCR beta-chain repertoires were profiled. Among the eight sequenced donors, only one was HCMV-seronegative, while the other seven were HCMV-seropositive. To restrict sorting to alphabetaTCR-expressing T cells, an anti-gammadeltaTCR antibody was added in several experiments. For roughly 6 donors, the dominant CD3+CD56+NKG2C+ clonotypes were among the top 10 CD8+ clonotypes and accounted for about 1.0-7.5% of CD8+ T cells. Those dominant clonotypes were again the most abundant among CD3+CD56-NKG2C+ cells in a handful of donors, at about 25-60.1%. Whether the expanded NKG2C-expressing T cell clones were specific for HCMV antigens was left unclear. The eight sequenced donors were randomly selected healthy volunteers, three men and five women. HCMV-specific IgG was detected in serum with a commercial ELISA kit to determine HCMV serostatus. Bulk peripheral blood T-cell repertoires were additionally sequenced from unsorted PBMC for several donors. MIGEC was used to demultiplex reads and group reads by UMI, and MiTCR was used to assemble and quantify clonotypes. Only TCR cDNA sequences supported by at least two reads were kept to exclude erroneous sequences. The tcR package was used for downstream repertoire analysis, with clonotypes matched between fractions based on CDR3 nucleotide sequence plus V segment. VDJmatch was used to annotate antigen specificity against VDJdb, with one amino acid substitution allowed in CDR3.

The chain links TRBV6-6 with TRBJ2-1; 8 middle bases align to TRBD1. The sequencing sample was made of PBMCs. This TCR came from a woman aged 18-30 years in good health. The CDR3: CASSDRGNEQFF. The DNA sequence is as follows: TGTGCCAGCTCTGACAGGGGCAATGAGCAGTTCTTC.